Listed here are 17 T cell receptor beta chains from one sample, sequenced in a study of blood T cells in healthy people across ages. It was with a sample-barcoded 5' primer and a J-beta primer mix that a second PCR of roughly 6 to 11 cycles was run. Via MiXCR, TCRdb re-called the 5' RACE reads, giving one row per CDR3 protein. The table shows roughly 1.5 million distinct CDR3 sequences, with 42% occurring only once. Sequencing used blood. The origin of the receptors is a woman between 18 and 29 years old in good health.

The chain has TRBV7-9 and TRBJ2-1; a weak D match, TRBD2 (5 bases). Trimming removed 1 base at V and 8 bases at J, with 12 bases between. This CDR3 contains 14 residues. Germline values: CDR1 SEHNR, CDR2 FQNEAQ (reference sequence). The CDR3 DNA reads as TGTGCCAGCAGCTTAGTAGGTGCCGGGGATGAGCAGTTCTTC. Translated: CASSLVGAGDEQFF.

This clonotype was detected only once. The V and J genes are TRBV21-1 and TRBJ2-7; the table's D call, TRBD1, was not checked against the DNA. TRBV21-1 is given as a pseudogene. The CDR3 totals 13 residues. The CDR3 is CASSPGRLYEQYF. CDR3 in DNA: TGTGCCAGCAGTCCCGGGAGGCTCTACGAGCAGTACTTC.

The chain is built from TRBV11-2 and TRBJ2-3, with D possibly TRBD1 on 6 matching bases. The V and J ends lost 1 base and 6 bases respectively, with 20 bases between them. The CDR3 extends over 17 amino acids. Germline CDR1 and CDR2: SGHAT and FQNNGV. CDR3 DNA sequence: TGTGCCAGCAGCTTAGGCACCGACAGGACTTTGACTGATACGCAGTATTTT. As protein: CASSLGTDRTLTDTQYF.

The CDR3 DNA reads TGCAGCGCACCCAGCGGGAGAACGTACTTC. Encoded protein: CSAPSGRTYF. The chain has TRBV29-1 and TRBJ2-5; 8 positions match TRBD2. The CDR3 runs to 10 residues. V was pared by 7 bases and J by 13 bases, with 8 bases of the junction left unmatched. CDR1 and CDR2 (germline): SQVTM, ANQGSEA. The complete variable domain, with remaining parts taken from reference TRBV29-1 and TRBJ2-5, reads SAVISQKPSRDICQRGTSLTIQCQVDSQVTMMFWYRQQPGQSLTLIATANQGSEATYESGFVIDKFPISRPNLTFSTLTVSNMSPEDSSIYLCSAPSGRTYFGPGTRLLVL.

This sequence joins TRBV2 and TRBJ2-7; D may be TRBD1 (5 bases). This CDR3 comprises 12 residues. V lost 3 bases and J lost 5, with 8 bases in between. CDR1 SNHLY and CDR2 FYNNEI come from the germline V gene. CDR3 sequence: CASSEGRHEQYF. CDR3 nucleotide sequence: TGTGCCAGCAGTGAGGGGCGCCACGAGCAGTACTTC.

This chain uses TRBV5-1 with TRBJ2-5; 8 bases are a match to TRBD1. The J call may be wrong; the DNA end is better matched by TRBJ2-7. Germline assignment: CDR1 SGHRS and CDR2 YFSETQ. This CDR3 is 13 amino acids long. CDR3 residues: CASSLRDRTEQYF. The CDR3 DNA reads TGCGCCAGCAGCTTGAGGGACAGGACCGAGCAGTACTTC.

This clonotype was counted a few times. The CDR3 sequence is CASSSTGATEAFF. Written as DNA, the CDR3 is TGTGCCAGCAGCTCTACAGGGGCAACTGAAGCTTTCTTT. J is TRBJ1-1 and V is TRBV7-2; TRBD1 matches at 7 bases. Germline loops: CDR1 SGHTA, CDR2 FQGNSA. Trimming at V came to 4 bases and at J to 5 bases, leaving 4 bases not matched to a gene. The CDR3 consists of 13 residues. The full variable domain, its missing parts supplied by reference TRBV7-2 and TRBJ1-1, is GAGVSQSPSNKVTEKGKDVELRCDPISGHTALYWYRQSLGQGLEFLIYFQGNSAPDKSGLPSDRFSAERTGGSVSTLTIQRTQQEDSAVYLCASSSTGATEAFFGQGTRLTVV.

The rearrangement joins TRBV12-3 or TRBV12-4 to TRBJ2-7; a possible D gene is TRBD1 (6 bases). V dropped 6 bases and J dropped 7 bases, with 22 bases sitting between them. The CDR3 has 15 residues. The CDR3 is CASRATGFGGNEQYF. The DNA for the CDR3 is TGTGCCAGCAGGGCTACAGGGTTCGGTGGGAATGAGCAGTACTTC.

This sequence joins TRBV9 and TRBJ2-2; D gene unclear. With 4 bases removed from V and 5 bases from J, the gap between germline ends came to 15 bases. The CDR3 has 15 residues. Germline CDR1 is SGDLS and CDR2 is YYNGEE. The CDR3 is CASSTQVTGTGELFF. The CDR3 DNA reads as TGTGCCAGCAGCACACAAGTCACGGGTACCGGGGAGCTGTTTTTT.

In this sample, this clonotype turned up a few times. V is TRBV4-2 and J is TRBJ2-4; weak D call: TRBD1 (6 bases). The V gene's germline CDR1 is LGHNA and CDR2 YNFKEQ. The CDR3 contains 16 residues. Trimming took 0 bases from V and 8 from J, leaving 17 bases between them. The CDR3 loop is CASSQEGAPTGDIQYF. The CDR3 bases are TGTGCCAGCAGCCAAGAGGGGGCCCCGACTGGGGACATTCAGTACTTC.

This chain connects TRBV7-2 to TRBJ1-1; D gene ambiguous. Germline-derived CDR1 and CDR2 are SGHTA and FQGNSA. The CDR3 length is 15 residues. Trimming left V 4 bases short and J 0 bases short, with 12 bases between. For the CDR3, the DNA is TGTGCCAGCAGCTCGAACAGAGGGATGAACACTGAAGCTTTCTTT. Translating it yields CASSSNRGMNTEAFF. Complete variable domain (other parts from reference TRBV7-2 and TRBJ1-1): GAGVSQSPSNKVTEKGKDVELRCDPISGHTALYWYRQSLGQGLEFLIYFQGNSAPDKSGLPSDRFSAERTGGSVSTLTIQRTQQEDSAVYLCASSSNRGMNTEAFFGQGTRLTVV.

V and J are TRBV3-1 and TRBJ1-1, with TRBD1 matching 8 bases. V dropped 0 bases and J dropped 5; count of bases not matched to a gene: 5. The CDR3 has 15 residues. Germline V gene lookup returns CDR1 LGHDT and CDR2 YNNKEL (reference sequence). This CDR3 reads CASSQDVRGRTEAFF. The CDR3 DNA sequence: TGTGCCAGCAGCCAAGATGTCAGGGGGCGGACTGAAGCTTTCTTT.

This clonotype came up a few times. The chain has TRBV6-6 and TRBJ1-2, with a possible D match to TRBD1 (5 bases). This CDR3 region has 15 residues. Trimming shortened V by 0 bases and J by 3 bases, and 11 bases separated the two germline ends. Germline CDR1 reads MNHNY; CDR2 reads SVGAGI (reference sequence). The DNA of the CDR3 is TGTGCCAGCAGTTACTCGCTGGGAGGGGACTATGGCTACACCTTC. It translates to CASSYSLGGDYGYTF.

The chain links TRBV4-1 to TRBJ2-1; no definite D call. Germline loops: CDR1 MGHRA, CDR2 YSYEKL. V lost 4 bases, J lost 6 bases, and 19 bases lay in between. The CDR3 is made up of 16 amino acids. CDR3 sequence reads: CASSLIGPLVGNEQFF. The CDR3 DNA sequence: TGCGCCAGCAGCCTCATTGGACCCCTCGTGGGCAATGAGCAGTTCTTC.

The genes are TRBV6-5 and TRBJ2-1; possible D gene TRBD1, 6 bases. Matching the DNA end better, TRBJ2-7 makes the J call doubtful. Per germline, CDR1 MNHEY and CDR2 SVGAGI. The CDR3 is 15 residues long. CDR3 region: CASSYLQGTYNEQYF. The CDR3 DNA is TGTGCCAGCAGTTACTTACAGGGCACCTACAATGAGCAGTACTTC.

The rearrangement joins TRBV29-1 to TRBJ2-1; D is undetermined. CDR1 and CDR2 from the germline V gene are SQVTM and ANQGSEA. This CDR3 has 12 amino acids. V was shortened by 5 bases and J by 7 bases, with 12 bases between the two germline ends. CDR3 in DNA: TGCAGCGTTCCTGGAATGGGGAATGAGCAGTTCTTC. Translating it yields CSVPGMGNEQFF.

The CDR3 DNA reads TGTGCCAGCAGCGGCGACGGAGAGTCCTACGAGCAGTACTTC. Protein sequence: CASSGDGESYEQYF. The chain carries TRBV12-3 or TRBV12-4 and TRBJ2-7; D is unclear. The V and J ends lost 6 bases and 1 base respectively, with 13 bases between them. This CDR3 contains 14 residues.